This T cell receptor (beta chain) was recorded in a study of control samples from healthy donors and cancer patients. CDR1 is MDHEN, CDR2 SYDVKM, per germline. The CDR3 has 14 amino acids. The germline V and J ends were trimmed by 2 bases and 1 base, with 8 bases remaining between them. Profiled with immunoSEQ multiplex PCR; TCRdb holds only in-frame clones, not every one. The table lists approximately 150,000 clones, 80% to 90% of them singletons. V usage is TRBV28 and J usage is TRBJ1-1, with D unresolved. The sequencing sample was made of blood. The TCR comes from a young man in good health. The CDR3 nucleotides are TGTGCCAGCAGTTTACTTGGGGAGAACACTGAAGCTTTCTTT. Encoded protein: CASSLLGENTEAFF.